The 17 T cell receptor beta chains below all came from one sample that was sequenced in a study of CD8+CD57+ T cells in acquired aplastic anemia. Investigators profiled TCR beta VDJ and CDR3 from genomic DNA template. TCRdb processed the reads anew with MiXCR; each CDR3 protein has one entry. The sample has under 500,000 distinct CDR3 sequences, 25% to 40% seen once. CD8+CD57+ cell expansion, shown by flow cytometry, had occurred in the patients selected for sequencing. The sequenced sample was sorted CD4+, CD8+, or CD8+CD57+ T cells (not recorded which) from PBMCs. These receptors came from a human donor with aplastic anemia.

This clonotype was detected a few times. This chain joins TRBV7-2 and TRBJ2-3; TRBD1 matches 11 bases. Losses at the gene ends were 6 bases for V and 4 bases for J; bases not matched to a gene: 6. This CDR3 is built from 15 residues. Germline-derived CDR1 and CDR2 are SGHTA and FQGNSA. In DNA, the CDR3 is TGTGCCAGCAGGGCCCAGGGACAGGGGGCAGATACGCAGTATTTT. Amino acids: CASRAQGQGADTQYF.

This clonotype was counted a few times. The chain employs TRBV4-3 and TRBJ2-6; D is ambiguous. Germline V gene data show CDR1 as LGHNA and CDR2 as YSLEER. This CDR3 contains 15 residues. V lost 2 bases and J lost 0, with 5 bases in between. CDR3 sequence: CASSQSPSGANVLTF. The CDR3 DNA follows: TGCGCCAGCAGCCAAAGTCCCTCTGGGGCCAACGTCCTGACTTTC.

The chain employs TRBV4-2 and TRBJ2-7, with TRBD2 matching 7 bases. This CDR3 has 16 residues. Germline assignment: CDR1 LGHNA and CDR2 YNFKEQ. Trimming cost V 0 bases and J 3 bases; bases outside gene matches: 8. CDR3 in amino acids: CASSQERGAGDYEQYF. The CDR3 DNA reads TGTGCCAGCAGCCAAGAGAGAGGGGCGGGGGACTACGAGCAGTACTTC.

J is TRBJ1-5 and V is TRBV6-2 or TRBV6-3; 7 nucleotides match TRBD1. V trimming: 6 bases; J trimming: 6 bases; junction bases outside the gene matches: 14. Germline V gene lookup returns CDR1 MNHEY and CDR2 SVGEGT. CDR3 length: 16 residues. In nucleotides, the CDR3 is TGTGCCAGCAGCTCCCCAGGGGGAGGGCCAGCTCAGCCCCAGCATTTT. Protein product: CASSSPGGGPAQPQHF.

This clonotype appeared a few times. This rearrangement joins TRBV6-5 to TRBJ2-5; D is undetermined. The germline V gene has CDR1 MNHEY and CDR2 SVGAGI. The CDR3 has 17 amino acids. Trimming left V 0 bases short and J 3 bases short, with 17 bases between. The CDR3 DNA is TGTGCCAGCAGTTACTCGAGGCAGACAATTGGGAAAGAGACCCAGTACTTC. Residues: CASSYSRQTIGKETQYF.

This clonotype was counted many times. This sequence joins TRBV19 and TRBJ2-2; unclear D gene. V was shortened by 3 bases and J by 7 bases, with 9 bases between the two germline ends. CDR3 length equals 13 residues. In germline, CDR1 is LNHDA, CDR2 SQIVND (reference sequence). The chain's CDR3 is CASSIVDGGELFF. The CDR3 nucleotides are TGTGCCAGTAGTATCGTGGACGGCGGGGAGCTGTTTTTT.

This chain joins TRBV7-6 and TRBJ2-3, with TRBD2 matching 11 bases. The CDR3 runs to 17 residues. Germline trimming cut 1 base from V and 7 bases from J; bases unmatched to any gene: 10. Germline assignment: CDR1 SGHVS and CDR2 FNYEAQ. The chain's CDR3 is CASSLGLAGGGLNTQYF. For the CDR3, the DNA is TGTGCCAGCAGCTTAGGGTTAGCGGGGGGGGGCCTGAATACGCAGTATTTT.

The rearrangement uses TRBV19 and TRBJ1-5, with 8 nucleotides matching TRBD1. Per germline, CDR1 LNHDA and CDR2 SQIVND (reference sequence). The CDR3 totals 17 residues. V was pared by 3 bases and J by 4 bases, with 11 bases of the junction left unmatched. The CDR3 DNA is TGTGCCAGTAGTATTCCCTTCCCAGGGGGCAGAAATCAGCCCCAGCATTTT. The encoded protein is CASSIPFPGGRNQPQHF.

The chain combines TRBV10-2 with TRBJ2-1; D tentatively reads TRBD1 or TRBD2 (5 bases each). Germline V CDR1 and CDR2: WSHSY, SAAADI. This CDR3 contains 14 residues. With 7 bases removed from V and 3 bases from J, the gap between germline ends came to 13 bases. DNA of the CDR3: TGCGCCAGCAAAGAAGGGACCGACTACAATGAGCAGTTCTTC. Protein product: CASKEGTDYNEQFF.

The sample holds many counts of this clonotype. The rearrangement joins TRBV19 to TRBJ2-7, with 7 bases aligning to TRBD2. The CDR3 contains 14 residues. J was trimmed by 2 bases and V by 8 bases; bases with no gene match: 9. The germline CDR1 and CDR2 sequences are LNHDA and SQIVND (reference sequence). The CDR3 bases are TGTGCCAGTCGTCGCGACGGGGGGACCTACGAGCAGTACTTC. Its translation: CASRRDGGTYEQYF.

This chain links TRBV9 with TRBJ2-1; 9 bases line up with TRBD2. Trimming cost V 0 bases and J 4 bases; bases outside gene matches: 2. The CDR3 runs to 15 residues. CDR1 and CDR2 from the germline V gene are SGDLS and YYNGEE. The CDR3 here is CASSVVAGEYNEQFF. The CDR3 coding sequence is TGTGCCAGCAGCGTAGTAGCGGGGGAGTACAATGAGCAGTTCTTC.

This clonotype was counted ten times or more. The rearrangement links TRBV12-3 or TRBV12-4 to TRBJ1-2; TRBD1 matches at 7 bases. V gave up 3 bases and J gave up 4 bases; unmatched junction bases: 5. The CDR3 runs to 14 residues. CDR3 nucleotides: TGTGCCAGCAGTTTGGGGACAGCAAGCTATGGCTACACCTTC. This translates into CASSLGTASYGYTF.

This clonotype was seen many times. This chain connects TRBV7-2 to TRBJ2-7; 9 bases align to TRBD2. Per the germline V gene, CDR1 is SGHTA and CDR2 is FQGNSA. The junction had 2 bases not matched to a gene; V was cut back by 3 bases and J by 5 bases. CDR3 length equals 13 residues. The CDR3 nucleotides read TGTGCCAGCAGCTTCCTAGCGGGAAACGAGCAGTACTTC. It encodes CASSFLAGNEQYF.

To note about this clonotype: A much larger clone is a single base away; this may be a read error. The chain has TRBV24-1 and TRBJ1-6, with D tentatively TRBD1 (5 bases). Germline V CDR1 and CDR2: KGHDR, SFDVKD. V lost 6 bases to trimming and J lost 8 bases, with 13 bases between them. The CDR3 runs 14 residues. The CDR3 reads CATSYFQGHSPLHF. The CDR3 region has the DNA TGTGCCACCAGTTACTTCCAGGGTCATTCACCCCTCCACTTT.

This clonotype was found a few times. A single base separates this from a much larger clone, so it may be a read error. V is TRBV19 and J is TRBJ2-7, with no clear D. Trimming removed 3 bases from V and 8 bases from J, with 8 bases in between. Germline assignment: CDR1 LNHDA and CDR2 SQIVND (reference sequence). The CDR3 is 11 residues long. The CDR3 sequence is CASSIENKQYF. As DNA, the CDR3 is TGTGCCAGTAGTATTGAGAACAAGCAGTACTTC.

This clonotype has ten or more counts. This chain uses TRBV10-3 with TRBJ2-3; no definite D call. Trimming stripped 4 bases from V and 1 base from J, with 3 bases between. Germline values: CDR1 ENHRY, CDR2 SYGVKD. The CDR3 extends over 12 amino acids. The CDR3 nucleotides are TGTGCCATCAGTGGAGGCACAGATACGCAGTATTTT. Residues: CAISGGTDTQYF.

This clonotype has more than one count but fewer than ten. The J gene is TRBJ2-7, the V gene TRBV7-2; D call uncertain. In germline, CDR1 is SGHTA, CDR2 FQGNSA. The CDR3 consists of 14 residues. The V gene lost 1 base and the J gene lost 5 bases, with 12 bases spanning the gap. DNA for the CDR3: TGTGCCAGCAGCTTAGTGGTCAGTAAGAACGAGCAGTACTTC. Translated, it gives CASSLVVSKNEQYF. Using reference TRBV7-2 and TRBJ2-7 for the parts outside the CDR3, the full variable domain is GAGVSQSPSNKVTEKGKDVELRCDPISGHTALYWYRQSLGQGLEFLIYFQGNSAPDKSGLPSDRFSAERTGGSVSTLTIQRTQQEDSAVYLCASSLVVSKNEQYFGPGTRLTVT.